This TCR beta chain was retrieved from a study of blood T cell repertoires in COVID-19. Study overall: Acute-phase and convalescent COVID-19 samples originated in the United States, Italy and Spain.

In germline, CDR1 is MDHEN, CDR2 SYDVKM. Between the trimmed V and J ends, which lost 5 bases and 4 bases, there was a span of 15 bases. This CDR3 spans 15 amino acids. This clone has just a few counts. In the original analysis: Using reference gene primer amplification, nucleated cell counts were estimated. TCRdb's copy holds only in-frame clones and misses some; the assay was immunoSEQ multiplex PCR. D and trimming were read from the DNA, whereas the V and J calls and clone size are those reported in that table. The sample carries around 100,000 clones, 75% to 90% recorded once. Material: peripheral blood. This chain links TRBV28 with TRBJ1-3; D unresolved. The receptor's source is a woman in her seventies with active or convalescent COVID-19. CDR3 in amino acids: CASSGRETRGNTIYF. The DNA of the CDR3 is TGTGCCAGCAGTGGCCGGGAGACCAGAGGAAACACCATATATTTT.